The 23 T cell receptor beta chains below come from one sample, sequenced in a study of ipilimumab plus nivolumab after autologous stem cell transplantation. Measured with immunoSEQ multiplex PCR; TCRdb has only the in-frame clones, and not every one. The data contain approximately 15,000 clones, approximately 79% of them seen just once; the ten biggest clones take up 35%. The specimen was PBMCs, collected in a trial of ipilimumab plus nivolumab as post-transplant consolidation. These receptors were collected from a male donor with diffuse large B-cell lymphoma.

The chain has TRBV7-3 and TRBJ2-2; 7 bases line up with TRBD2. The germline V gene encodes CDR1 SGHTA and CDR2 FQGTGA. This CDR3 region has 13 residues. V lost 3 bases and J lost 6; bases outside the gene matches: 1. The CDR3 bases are TGTGCCAGCAGCTTGACTAGCCCCGGGGAGCTGTTTTTT. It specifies CASSLTSPGELFF.

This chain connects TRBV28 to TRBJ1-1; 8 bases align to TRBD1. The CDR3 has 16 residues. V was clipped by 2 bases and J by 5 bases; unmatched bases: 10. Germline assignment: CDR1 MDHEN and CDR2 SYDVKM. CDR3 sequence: CASSLVGAGGRTEAFF. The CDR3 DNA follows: TGTGCCAGCAGTTTAGTGGGTGCAGGGGGCAGGACTGAAGCTTTCTTT.

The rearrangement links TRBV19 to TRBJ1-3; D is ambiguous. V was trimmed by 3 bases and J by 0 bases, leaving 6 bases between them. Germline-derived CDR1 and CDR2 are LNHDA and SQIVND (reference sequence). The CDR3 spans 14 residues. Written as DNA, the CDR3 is TGTGCCAGTAGTATTCGACTCTCTGGAAACACCATATATTTT. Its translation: CASSIRLSGNTIYF.

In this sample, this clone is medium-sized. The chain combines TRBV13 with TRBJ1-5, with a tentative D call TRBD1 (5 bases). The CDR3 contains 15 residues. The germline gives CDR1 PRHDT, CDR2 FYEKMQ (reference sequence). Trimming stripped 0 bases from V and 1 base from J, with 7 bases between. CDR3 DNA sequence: TGTGCCAGCAGCTTAGGGGGGGGGAGCAATCAGCCCCAGCATTTT. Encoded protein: CASSLGGGSNQPQHF.

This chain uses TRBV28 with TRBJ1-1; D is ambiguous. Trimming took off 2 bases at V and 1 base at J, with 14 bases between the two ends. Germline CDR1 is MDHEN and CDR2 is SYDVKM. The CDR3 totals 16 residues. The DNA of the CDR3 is TGTGCCAGCAGTTTACCCCCCGGTCGGCAGAACACTGAAGCTTTCTTT. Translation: CASSLPPGRQNTEAFF.

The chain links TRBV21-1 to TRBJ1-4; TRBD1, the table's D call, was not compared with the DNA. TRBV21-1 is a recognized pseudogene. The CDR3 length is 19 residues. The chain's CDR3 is CASTPPDRPKRATNEKLFF. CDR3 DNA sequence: TGTGCCAGCACCCCACCGGACAGGCCCAAGCGGGCAACTAATGAAAAACTGTTTTTT.

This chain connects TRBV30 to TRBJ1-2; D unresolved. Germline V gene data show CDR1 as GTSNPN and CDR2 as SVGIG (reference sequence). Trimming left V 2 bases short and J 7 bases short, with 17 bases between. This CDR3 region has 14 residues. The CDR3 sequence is CAWSTTHVGFGYTF. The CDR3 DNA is TGTGCCTGGAGTACGACACACGTGGGGTTTGGCTACACCTTC.

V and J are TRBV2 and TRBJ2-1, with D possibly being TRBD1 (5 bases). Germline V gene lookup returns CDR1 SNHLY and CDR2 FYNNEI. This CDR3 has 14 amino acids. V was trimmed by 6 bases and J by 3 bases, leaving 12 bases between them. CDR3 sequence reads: CASRDRGRYNEQFF. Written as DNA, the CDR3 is TGTGCCAGCAGGGATAGGGGTCGCTACAATGAGCAGTTCTTC.

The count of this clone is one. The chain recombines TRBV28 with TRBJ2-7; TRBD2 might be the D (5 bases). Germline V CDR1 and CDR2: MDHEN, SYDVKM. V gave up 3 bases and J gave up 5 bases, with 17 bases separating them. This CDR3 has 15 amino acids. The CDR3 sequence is CASSFVGSGIDEQYF. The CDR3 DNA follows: TGTGCCAGCAGTTTTGTTGGTTCGGGGATCGACGAGCAGTACTTC.

CDR3 loop: CASSLMDRFYNEQFF. The CDR3 DNA follows: TGTGCCAGCAGCTTAATGGACAGATTTTACAATGAGCAGTTCTTC. This chain uses TRBV11-3 with TRBJ2-1; perhaps TRBD1 as D (6 bases). CDR1 and CDR2 from the germline V gene are SGHNT and YENEEA. The CDR3 covers 15 residues. The V end was cut by 2 bases, the J end by 4 bases, with 12 bases between. Based on the CDR3 plus reference TRBV11-3 and TRBJ2-1, the full variable domain is EAGVVQSPRYKIIEKKQPVAFWCNPISGHNTLYWYLQNLGQGPELLIRYENEEAVDDSQLPKDRFSAERLKGVDSTLKIQPAELGDSAVYLCASSLMDRFYNEQFFGPGTRLTVL.

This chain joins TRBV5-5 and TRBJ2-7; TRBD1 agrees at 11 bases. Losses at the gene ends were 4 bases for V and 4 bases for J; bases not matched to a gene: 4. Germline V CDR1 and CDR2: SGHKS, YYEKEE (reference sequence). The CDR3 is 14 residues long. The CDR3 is CASSPGQGAYEQYF. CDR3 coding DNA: TGTGCCAGCAGCCCAGGACAGGGGGCTTACGAGCAGTACTTC. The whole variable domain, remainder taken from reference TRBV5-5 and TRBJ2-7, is DAGVTQSPTHLIKTRGQQVTLRCSPISGHKSVSWYQQVLGQGPQFIFQYYEKEERGRGNFPDRFSARQFPNYSSELNVNALLLGDSALYLCASSPGQGAYEQYFGPGTRLTVT.

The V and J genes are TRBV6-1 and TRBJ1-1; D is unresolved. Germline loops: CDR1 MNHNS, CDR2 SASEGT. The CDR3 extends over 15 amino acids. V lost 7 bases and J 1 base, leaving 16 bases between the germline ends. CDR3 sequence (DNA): TGTGCCAGCACTATCAACAGCGAACCGAACACTGAAGCTTTCTTT. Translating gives CASTINSEPNTEAFF.

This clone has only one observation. The CDR3 DNA reads as TGTGCCAGCAGCGTACCGACAGGAGGTAATGAAAAACTGTTTTTT. Translated: CASSVPTGGNEKLFF. The chain employs TRBV5-5 and TRBJ1-4; D is possibly TRBD1 (6 bases). Germline V gives CDR1 SGHKS, CDR2 YYEKEE (reference sequence). The CDR3 covers 15 residues. V was cut by 4 bases and J by 4 bases, with 14 bases left in between.

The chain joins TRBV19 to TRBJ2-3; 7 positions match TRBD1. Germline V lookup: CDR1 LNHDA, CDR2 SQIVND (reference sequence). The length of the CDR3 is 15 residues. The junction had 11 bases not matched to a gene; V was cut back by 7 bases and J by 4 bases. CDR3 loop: CASNHDDRDADTQYF. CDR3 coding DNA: TGTGCCAGTAACCACGATGACAGGGACGCAGATACGCAGTATTTT.

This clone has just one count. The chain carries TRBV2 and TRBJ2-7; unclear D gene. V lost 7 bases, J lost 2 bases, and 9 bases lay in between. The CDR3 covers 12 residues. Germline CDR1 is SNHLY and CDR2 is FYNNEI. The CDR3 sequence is CASTRNTYEQYF. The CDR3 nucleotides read TGTGCCAGCACGAGAAACACCTACGAGCAGTACTTC.

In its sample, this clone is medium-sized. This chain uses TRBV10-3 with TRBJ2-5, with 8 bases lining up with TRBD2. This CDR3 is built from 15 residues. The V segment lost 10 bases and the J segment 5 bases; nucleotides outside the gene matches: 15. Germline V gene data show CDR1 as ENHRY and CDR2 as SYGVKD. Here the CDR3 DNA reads TGTGCCAGCCAGCCTAGCGGGCTTGTCGCCGAGACCCAGTACTTC. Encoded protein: CASQPSGLVAETQYF.

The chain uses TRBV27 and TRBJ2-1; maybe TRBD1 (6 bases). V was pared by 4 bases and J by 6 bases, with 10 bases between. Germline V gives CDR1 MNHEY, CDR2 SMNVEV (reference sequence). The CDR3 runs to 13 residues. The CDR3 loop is CASSYRDLNEQFF. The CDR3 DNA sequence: TGTGCCAGCAGTTACAGGGATCTCAATGAGCAGTTCTTC.

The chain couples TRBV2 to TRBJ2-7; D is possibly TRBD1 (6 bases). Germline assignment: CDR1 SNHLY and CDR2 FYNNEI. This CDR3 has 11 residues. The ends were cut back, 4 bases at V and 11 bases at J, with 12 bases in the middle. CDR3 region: CASSGYRDKYF. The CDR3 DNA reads TGTGCCAGCAGTGGGTACAGGGACAAGTACTTC. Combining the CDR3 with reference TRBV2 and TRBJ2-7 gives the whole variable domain EPEVTQTPSHQVTQMGQEVILRCVPISNHLYFYWYRQILGQKVEFLVSFYNNEISEKSEIFDDQFSVERPDGSNFTLKIRSTKLEDSAMYFCASSGYRDKYFGPGTRLTVT.

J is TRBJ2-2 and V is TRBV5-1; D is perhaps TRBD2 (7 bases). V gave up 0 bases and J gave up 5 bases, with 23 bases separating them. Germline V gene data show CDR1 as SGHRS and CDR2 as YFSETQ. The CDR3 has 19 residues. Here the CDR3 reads CASSLETTGGGAWTGELFF. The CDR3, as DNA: TGCGCCAGCAGCTTGGAAACAACCGGAGGGGGGGCGTGGACCGGGGAGCTGTTTTTT.

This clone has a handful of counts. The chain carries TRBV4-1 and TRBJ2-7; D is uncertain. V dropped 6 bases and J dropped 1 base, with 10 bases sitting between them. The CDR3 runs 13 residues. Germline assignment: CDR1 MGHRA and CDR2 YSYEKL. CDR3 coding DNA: TGCGCCAGCAGTCCGGGCAGTTCCTACGAGCAGTACTTC. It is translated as CASSPGSSYEQYF.

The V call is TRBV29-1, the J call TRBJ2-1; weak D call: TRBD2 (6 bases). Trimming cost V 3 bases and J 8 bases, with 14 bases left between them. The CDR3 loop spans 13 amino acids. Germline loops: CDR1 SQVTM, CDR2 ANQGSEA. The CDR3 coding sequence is TGCAGCGTTGACTGGGACTTGGACGATGAGCAGTTCTTC. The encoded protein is CSVDWDLDDEQFF.

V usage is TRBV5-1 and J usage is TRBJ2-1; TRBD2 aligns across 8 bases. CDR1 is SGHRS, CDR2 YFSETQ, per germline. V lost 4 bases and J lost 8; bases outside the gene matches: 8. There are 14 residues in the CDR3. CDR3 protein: CASSPGGLGYEQFF. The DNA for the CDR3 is TGCGCCAGCAGCCCGGGGGGGCTCGGCTATGAGCAGTTCTTC.

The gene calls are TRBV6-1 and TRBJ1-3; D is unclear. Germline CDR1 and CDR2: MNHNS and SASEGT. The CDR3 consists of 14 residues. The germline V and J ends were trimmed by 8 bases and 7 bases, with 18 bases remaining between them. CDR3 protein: CASQDWGGRNTIYF. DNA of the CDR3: TGTGCCAGCCAGGACTGGGGAGGCAGGAACACCATATATTTT.